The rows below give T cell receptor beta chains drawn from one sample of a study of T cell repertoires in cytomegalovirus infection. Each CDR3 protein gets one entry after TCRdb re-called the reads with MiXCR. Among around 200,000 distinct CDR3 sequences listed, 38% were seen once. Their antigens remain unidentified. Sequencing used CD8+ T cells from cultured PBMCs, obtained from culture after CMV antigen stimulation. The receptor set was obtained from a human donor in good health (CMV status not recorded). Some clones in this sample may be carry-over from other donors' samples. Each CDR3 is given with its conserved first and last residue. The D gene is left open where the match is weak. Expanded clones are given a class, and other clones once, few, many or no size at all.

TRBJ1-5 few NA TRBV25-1 CASSEGRQPQHF TGTGCCAGCAGTGAAGGTCGGCAGCCCCAGCATTTT
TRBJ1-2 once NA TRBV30 CAWTGGVGYTF TGTGCCTGGACGGGCGGGGTAGGCTACACCTTC
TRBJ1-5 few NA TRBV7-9 CASSFSEGRQPQHF TGTGCCAGCAGCTTTAGCGAGGGGCGTCAGCCCCAGCATTTT
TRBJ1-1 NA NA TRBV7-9 CASTRKNTEAFF TGTGCCAGCACAAGGAAGAACACTGAAGCTTTCTTT
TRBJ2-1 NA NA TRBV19 CASSILRAGFYNEQFF TGTGCCAGTAGTATCCTCAGGGCGGGGTTCTACAATGAGCAGTTCTTC
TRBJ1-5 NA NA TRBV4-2 CASSQVLTETNQPQHF TGTGCCAGCAGCCAAGTCTTGACAGAGACCAATCAGCCCCAGCATTTT
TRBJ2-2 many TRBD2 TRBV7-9 CASSLALAGVRTGELFF TGTGCCAGCAGCTTAGCGCTAGCGGGAGTGCGGACCGGGGAGCTGTTTTTT
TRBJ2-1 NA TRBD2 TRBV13 CASSVPSGLAGGRNEQFF TGTGCCAGCAGCGTGCCCTCTGGATTAGCGGGGGGTAGGAATGAGCAGTTCTTC
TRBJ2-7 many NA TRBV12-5 CASGLSQSSYEQYF TGTGCTAGTGGTTTGAGCCAGAGCTCCTACGAGCAGTACTTC
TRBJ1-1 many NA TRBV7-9 CASSPEGRNTEAFF TGTGCCAGCAGCCCGGAGGGAAGGAACACTGAAGCTTTCTTT
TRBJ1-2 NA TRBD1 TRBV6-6 CASSPRDRGLYGYTF TGTGCCAGCAGTCCCCGGGACAGGGGGCTCTATGGCTACACCTTC
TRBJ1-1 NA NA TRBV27 CASSLMSDMDSLNTEAFF TGTGCCAGCAGTTTAATGTCCGATATGGACAGCCTGAACACTGAAGCTTTCTTT
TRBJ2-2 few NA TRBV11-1 CASSLVPTHLNTGELFF TGTGCCAGCAGCTTAGTCCCCACGCATCTCAACACCGGGGAGCTGTTTTTT
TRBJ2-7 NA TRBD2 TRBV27 CASSGLAGVGGPHEQYF TGTGCCAGCAGCGGACTAGCGGGAGTAGGCGGCCCCCACGAGCAGTACTTC
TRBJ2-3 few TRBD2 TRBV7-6 CASSLAGGRGTDTQYF TGTGCCAGCAGCTTAGCCGGCGGGAGGGGCACAGATACGCAGTATTTT
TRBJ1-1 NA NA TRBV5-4 CASSLAPSGDTEAFF TGTGCCAGCAGCTTGGCGCCCAGCGGGGACACTGAAGCTTTCTTT
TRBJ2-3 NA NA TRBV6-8 CASSGLSDTQYF TGTGCCAGCAGTGGACTTTCAGATACGCAGTATTTT
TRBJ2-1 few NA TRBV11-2 CASSLNSGASYNEQFF TGTGCCAGCAGCTTAAATTCCGGGGCTTCCTACAATGAGCAGTTCTTC
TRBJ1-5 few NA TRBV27 CASSLGMGEGQPQHF TGTGCCAGCAGTTTAGGGATGGGAGAAGGTCAGCCCCAGCATTTT
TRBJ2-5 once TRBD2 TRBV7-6 CASSLMSSGARETQYF TGTGCCAGCAGCTTAATGTCTAGCGGGGCCCGGGAGACCCAGTACTTC
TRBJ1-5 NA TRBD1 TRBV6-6 CASSYVGDRRNQPQHF TGTGCCAGCAGTTACGTAGGGGACAGGAGAAATCAGCCCCAGCATTTT
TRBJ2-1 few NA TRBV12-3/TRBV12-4 CASSLTLAIAYNEQFF TGTGCCAGCAGCCTAACCCTGGCGATCGCCTACAATGAGCAGTTCTTC
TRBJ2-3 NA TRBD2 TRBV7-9 CASSLALAGADTQYF TGTGCCAGCAGCTTAGCGCTAGCGGGAGCAGATACGCAGTATTTT
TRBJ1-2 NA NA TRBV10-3 CAIREQRDYGYTF TGTGCCATCAGGGAGCAACGCGACTATGGCTACACCTTC
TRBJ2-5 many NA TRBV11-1 CASSPRVEETQYF TGTGCCAGCAGCCCTAGAGTCGAAGAGACCCAGTACTTC
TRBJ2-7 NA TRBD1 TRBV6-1 CASRATGQEPYEQYF TGTGCCAGCAGGGCGACAGGGCAGGAACCCTACGAGCAGTACTTC
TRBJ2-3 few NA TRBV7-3 CASSPTGFSTDTQYF TGTGCCAGCAGCCCCACAGGATTTAGCACAGATACGCAGTATTTT
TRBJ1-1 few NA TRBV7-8 CASSGLRTANTEAFF TGTGCCAGCAGCGGACTCAGGACGGCGAACACTGAAGCTTTCTTT
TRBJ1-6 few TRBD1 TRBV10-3 CAISERGLDSPLHF TGTGCCATCAGTGAAAGGGGGCTGGATTCACCCCTCCACTTT
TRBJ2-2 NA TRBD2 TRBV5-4 CASSFKRELNTGELFF TGTGCCAGCAGCTTTAAGCGGGAGTTGAACACCGGGGAGCTGTTTTTT
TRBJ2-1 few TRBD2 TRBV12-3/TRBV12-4 CASRHRDYYNEQFF TGTGCCAGCAGACACCGGGACTACTACAATGAGCAGTTCTTC
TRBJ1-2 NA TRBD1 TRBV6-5 CASSYEPGQATSNYGYTF TGTGCCAGCAGTTACGAACCGGGACAGGCGACTTCTAACTATGGCTACACCTTC
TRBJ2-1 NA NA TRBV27 CASSLVRAAYNEQFF TGTGCCAGCAGTTTAGTGCGGGCTGCCTACAATGAGCAGTTCTTC
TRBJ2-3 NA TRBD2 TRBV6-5 CASSYASSGGGTDTQYF TGTGCCAGCAGTTACGCCTCTAGCGGGGGGGGCACAGATACGCAGTATTTT
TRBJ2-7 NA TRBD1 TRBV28 CASSSDGQGIYYEQYF TGTGCCAGCAGTTCAGACGGACAGGGAATTTATTACGAGCAGTACTTC
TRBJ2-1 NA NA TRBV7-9 CASSCPACNEQFF TGTGCCAGCAGCTGTCCCGCGTGCAATGAGCAGTTCTTC
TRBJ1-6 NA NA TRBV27 CASSPGAPYYNSPLHF TGTGCCAGCAGCCCCGGGGCACCCTATTATAATTCACCCCTCCACTTT
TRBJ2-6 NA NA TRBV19 CASRDSYGANVLTF TGTGCCAGTAGGGACAGTTATGGGGCCAACGTCCTGACTTTC
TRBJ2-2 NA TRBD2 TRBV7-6 CASSTGGSPTGELFF TGTGCCAGCAGCACCGGGGGGAGTCCCACCGGGGAGCTGTTTTTT
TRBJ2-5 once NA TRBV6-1 CASSEEQVETQYF TGTGCCAGCAGTGAAGAACAGGTGGAGACCCAGTACTTC
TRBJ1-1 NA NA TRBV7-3 CASSNYPGGYGEAFF TGTGCCAGCAGCAATTATCCAGGTGGCTACGGCGAAGCTTTCTTT
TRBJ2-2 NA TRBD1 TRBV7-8 CASSFWTGTNTGELFF TGTGCCAGCAGCTTCTGGACAGGGACGAACACCGGGGAGCTGTTTTTT
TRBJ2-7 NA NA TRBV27 CASSYGGQPYEQYF TGTGCCAGCAGTTACGGGGGGCAACCCTACGAGCAGTACTTC
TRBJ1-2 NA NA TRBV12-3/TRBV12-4 CASSLGSPGYTF TGTGCCAGCAGTTTGGGGAGTCCCGGCTACACCTTC
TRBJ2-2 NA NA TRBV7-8 CASSSRSGVGTGELFF TGTGCCAGCAGCTCCCGGTCGGGTGTTGGCACCGGGGAGCTGTTTTTT
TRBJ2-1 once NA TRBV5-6 CASSFTSYPTGQFF TGTGCCAGCAGCTTTACAAGCTACCCTACGGGGCAGTTCTTC
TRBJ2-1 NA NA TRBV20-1 CSALGDLEDDEQFF TGCAGTGCCCTAGGGGACCTAGAAGACGATGAGCAGTTCTTC
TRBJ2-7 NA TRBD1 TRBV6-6 CASRDRANEQYF TGTGCCAGCCGGGACAGGGCGAACGAGCAGTACTTC
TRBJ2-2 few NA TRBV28 CASTQGSTGELFF TGTGCCAGCACCCAGGGTAGCACCGGGGAGCTGTTTTTT
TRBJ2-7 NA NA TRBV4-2 CASSQEGGRVMYEQYF TGTGCCAGCAGCCAAGAAGGAGGCAGGGTGATGTACGAGCAGTACTTC
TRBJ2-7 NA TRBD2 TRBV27 CASSLSGGGLSYEQYF TGTGCCAGCAGTTTATCTGGCGGGGGGCTCTCCTACGAGCAGTACTTC
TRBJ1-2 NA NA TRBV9 CASSVDGGDTYGYTF TGTGCCAGCAGCGTAGATGGAGGGGATACCTATGGCTACACCTTC
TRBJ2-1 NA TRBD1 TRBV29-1 CSVQRGTGTYNEQFF TGCAGCGTTCAAAGAGGGACAGGGACCTACAATGAGCAGTTCTTC
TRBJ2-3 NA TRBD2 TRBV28 CASSSPGGSGIRDTQYF TGTGCCAGCAGTTCCCCTGGGGGTAGCGGGATACGAGATACGCAGTATTTT
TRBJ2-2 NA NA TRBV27 CASSLGGRQNTGELFF TGTGCCAGCAGTTTAGGGGGTAGGCAGAACACCGGGGAGCTGTTTTTT
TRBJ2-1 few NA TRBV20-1 CSARDYSGSGNEQFF TGCAGTGCTAGAGATTACAGCGGGTCTGGGAATGAGCAGTTCTTC
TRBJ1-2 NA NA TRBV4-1 CASSQRDQDGYTF TGTGCCAGCAGCCAACGAGATCAGGATGGCTACACCTTC
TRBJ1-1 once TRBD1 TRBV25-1 CASKQGRTEAFF TGTGCCAGCAAACAGGGGCGCACTGAAGCTTTCTTT
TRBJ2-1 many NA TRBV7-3 CASSPYGSSYNEQFF TGTGCCAGCAGCCCCTACGGGAGCTCCTACAATGAGCAGTTCTTC